Presented here are 26 T cell receptor beta chains from one specimen sequenced in a study of technical replicates of blood from a handful of donors. Using immunoSEQ multiplex PCR, the repertoire was profiled, and TCRdb retains in-frame clones only, with some absent. Of about 84,000 clones listed, nearly 98% are singletons. The sequencing input was T cells isolated from PBMCs. The receptor source for this set is a human donor in good health.

This clone was seen more than once but under ten times. The rearrangement joins TRBV27 to TRBJ1-4; D is uncertain. Germline CDR1 and CDR2: MNHEY and SMNVEV (reference sequence). The CDR3 length is 12 residues. Trimming removed 6 bases at V and 7 bases at J, with 9 bases between. The CDR3, as DNA: TGTGCCAGCAGCACCCGGGGTGAAAAACTGTTTTTT. Its translation is CASSTRGEKLFF. Filled out from reference TRBV27 and TRBJ1-4, the complete variable domain reads EAQVTQNPRYLITVTGKKLTVTCSQNMNHEYMSWYRQDPGLGLRQIYYSMNVEVTDKGDVPEGYKVSRKEKRNFPLILESPSPNQTSLYFCASSTRGEKLFFGSGTQLSVL.

The chain has TRBV11-2 and TRBJ1-4; 11 bases line up with TRBD1. V lost 1 base and J lost 3; bases outside the gene matches: 4. CDR1 is SGHAT and CDR2 is FQNNGV in the germline V gene. This CDR3 is 17 amino acids long. The CDR3 reads CASSLGTGGLSNEKLFF. The CDR3 nucleotides read TGTGCCAGCAGCTTAGGGACAGGGGGCCTATCTAATGAAAAACTGTTTTTT.

The chain links TRBV5-1 to TRBJ2-3, with D maybe TRBD1 (6 bases). V was trimmed by 0 bases and J by 5 bases, leaving 13 bases between them. The V gene's germline CDR1 is SGHRS and CDR2 YFSETQ. The CDR3 sequence is 15 residues long. CDR3 sequence reads: CASSLGRDIRDTQYF. Here the CDR3 DNA reads TGCGCCAGCAGCTTGGGTCGGGACATAAGAGATACGCAGTATTTT.

V is TRBV29-1 and J is TRBJ2-1, with D unclear. This CDR3 has 13 residues. The V end was cut by 4 bases, the J end by 5 bases, with 12 bases between. CDR1 and CDR2 (germline): SQVTM, ANQGSEA. CDR3 amino acids: CSVVESLHNEQFF. The CDR3 coding sequence is TGCAGCGTTGTCGAGAGTCTCCACAATGAGCAGTTCTTC.

This chain links TRBV11-2 with TRBJ2-1; the match to TRBD2 covers 11 bases. CDR1 is SGHAT and CDR2 is FQNNGV in the germline V gene. The CDR3 covers 15 residues. Losses at the gene ends were 5 bases for V and 6 bases for J; bases not matched to a gene: 6. The CDR3 DNA sequence: TGTGCCAGCAGCGCCACTAGCGGGAGAGGCAATGAGCAGTTCTTC. Its protein is CASSATSGRGNEQFF.

The V call is TRBV10-1, the J call TRBJ2-3, with 7 bases matching TRBD2. CDR3 length equals 17 residues. With 4 bases clipped from V and 4 bases from J, the junction kept 14 bases outside the gene matches. Germline-derived CDR1 and CDR2 are WNHNN and SYGVQD (reference sequence). This CDR3 reads CASSGRGESALADTQYF. For the CDR3, the DNA is TGCGCCAGCAGTGGCCGGGGGGAATCGGCGTTGGCAGATACGCAGTATTTT.

The J gene is TRBJ1-5, the V gene TRBV5-6; D not certain. The germline V and J ends were trimmed by 4 bases and 6 bases, with 14 bases remaining between them. Per the germline V gene, CDR1 is SGHDT and CDR2 is YYEEEE. This CDR3 contains 14 residues. The CDR3 is CASSHFGFSQPQHF. CDR3 nucleotide sequence: TGTGCCAGCAGCCATTTCGGGTTCTCTCAGCCCCAGCATTTT.

Note on this clone: At one of its ends the junction is not consistent with the germline gene, which may arise from a read error. Other nucleotide sequences from this sample produce the same CDR3. This chain uses TRBV6-5 with TRBJ1-2, with D hard to call. CDR1 MNHEY and CDR2 SVGAGI come from the germline V gene. The CDR3 spans 12 residues. The CDR3 sequence is CASSSPGYGYTF. The CDR3, as DNA: TGTGCCAGCAGCTCTCCGGGGTATGGCTATACCTTC.

The V call is TRBV27, the J call TRBJ2-5; 8 bases match TRBD1. Germline-derived CDR1 and CDR2 are MNHEY and SMNVEV (reference sequence). V shed 5 bases, J shed 4 bases, and the junction held 12 bases outside the gene matches. The CDR3 runs to 16 residues. The CDR3 reads CASSTGTGGSGETQYF. The CDR3 DNA reads TGTGCCAGCAGTACAGGGACAGGAGGATCTGGAGAGACCCAGTACTTC.

V and J are TRBV19 and TRBJ2-7, with a weak D call TRBD1 (6 bases). With 1 base removed from V and 3 bases from J, the gap between germline ends came to 13 bases. The CDR3 is 15 residues long. The V gene's germline CDR1 is LNHDA and CDR2 SQIVND (reference sequence). CDR3 in amino acids: CASSIGSTGIYEQYF. The CDR3 nucleotides are TGTGCCAGTAGTATAGGTTCGACAGGTATCTACGAGCAGTACTTC. The full variable domain, completed using reference TRBV19 and TRBJ2-7, is DGGITQSPKYLFRKEGQNVTLSCEQNLNHDAMYWYRQDPGQGLRLIYYSQIVNDFQKGDIAEGYSVSREKKESFPLTVTSAQKNPTAFYLCASSIGSTGIYEQYFGPGTRLTVT.

Details on this clone: Distinct nucleotide sequences in the sample also encode this CDR3. The chain joins TRBV5-6 to TRBJ2-5; TRBD1 aligns across 10 bases. CDR1 and CDR2 from the germline V gene are SGHDT and YYEEEE. The CDR3 contains 17 residues. V dropped 1 base and J dropped 0; count of bases not matched to a gene: 6. CDR3 sequence: CASSLTSGQGYQETQYF. CDR3 DNA sequence: TGTGCCAGCAGCTTGACGTCGGGACAGGGGTACCAAGAGACCCAGTACTTC.

This chain connects TRBV7-9 to TRBJ2-5; 7 bases agree with TRBD1. The germline CDR1 and CDR2 sequences are SEHNR and FQNEAQ (reference sequence). V lost 5 bases to trimming and J lost 6 bases; unmatched junction nucleotides: 6. There are 13 residues in the CDR3. DNA of the CDR3: TGTGCCAGCAGCCTAGGGACAGCGCAGACCCAGTACTTC. Translated: CASSLGTAQTQYF.

V usage is TRBV11-1 and J usage is TRBJ1-1; perhaps TRBD1 as D (6 bases). The CDR3 loop spans 16 amino acids. V shed 5 bases and J shed 2 bases, with 18 bases lying between them. CDR1 is SGHAT, CDR2 FQDESV, per germline (reference sequence). In DNA, the CDR3 is TGTGCCAGCAGCAAGGGGAACAGGGACCTCAACACTGAAGCTTTCTTT. It yields the protein CASSKGNRDLNTEAFF. The variable domain in full, with the rest retrieved from reference TRBV11-1 and TRBJ1-1, is EAEVAQSPRYKITEKSQAVAFWCDPISGHATLYWYRQILGQGPELLVQFQDESVVDDSQLPKDRFSAERLKGVDSTLKIQPAELGDSAMYLCASSKGNRDLNTEAFFGQGTRLTVV.

The chain is built from TRBV10-3 and TRBJ2-1, with D possibly TRBD1 on 6 matching bases. CDR1 is ENHRY and CDR2 is SYGVKD in the germline V gene. The germline V and J ends were trimmed by 0 bases and 4 bases, with 10 bases remaining between them. The CDR3 contains 15 residues. CDR3: CAISESQGLYNEQFF. The CDR3 coding sequence is TGTGCCATCAGTGAGTCACAGGGTCTATACAATGAGCAGTTCTTC.

The chain links TRBV28 to TRBJ2-7, with D perhaps TRBD1 (5 bases). There are 14 residues in the CDR3. The V end lost 2 bases, the J end lost 7 bases, and 15 bases lay between the germline ends. Germline CDR1 is MDHEN and CDR2 is SYDVKM. In DNA, the CDR3 is TGTGCCAGCAGTTTAATGGGCAGGGTCTGGGAGCAGTACTTC. Translation: CASSLMGRVWEQYF.

J is TRBJ2-5 and V is TRBV6-1; a possible D gene is TRBD2 (5 bases). Germline V gene data show CDR1 as MNHNS and CDR2 as SASEGT. With 0 bases removed from V and 2 bases from J, the gap between germline ends came to 19 bases. The CDR3 covers 18 residues. This CDR3 is CASSEALEDGRWQETQYF. CDR3 DNA sequence: TGTGCCAGCAGTGAAGCTTTGGAGGACGGAAGGTGGCAAGAGACCCAGTACTTC.

To note about this clone: One junction end disagrees with the germline gene, perhaps due to a read error. This rearrangement joins TRBV6-5 to TRBJ2-7; 7 bases fit TRBD2. CDR1 is MNHEY, CDR2 SVGAGI, per germline. CDR3 length: 13 residues. In nucleotides, the CDR3 is TGTGCCAGCAGTTACTCAGCTTTGGGAGGGTGGCACTTC. Translating it yields CASSYSALGGWHF.

As DNA, the CDR3 is TGCGCCAGCAGCCCTTCTGGGACAGGGGGTCGAAATGAGCAGTTCTTC. Residues: CASSPSGTGGRNEQFF. The genes are TRBV4-1 and TRBJ2-1, with 11 bases aligning to TRBD1. From germline, CDR1 is MGHRA and CDR2 YSYEKL. With V trimmed by 4 bases and J by 7 bases, 9 bases remained unmatched. The CDR3 has 16 amino acids.

This clone occurred once. The CDR3 nucleotides read TGCAGCGTAAAGGGACAGGGCCTCCACGAGCAGTACTTC. This sequence encodes CSVKGQGLHEQYF. The chain joins TRBV29-1 to TRBJ2-7, with 9 bases that match TRBD1. Trimming took 6 bases from V and 5 from J; bases not matched to a gene: 8. Germline V gives CDR1 SQVTM, CDR2 ANQGSEA. CDR3 length: 13 residues.

The J gene is TRBJ2-1, the V gene TRBV5-1, with D uncertain. Germline assignment: CDR1 SGHRS and CDR2 YFSETQ. The V end was cut by 6 bases, the J end by 2 bases, with 9 bases between. The length of the CDR3 is 13 residues. The CDR3 nucleotides read TGCGCCAGCATCGGTAGAGCCTACAATGAGCAGTTCTTC. Its translation is CASIGRAYNEQFF.

V and J are TRBV14 and TRBJ1-5, with 9 bases that match TRBD1. Trimming took 1 base from V and 9 from J; bases not matched to a gene: 13. CDR1 SGHDN and CDR2 FVKESK come from the germline V gene. The CDR3 totals 17 residues. CDR3 in DNA: TGTGCCAGCAGCCAAGCCGGGGACAGGGAGGACATCGGGCCCCAGCATTTT. As protein: CASSQAGDREDIGPQHF.

V gene TRBV9 combines with J gene TRBJ1-3; D gene unclear. The CDR3 spans 16 residues. Germline V gives CDR1 SGDLS, CDR2 YYNGEE. Trimming shortened V by 0 bases and J by 2 bases, and 12 bases separated the two germline ends. CDR3 nucleotides: TGTGCCAGCAGCGTAGGTGAGGGTAAGACTGGAAACACCATATATTTT. It encodes CASSVGEGKTGNTIYF.

This rearrangement joins TRBV21-1 to TRBJ1-5. TRBV21-1 is designated a pseudogene. The CDR3 loop spans 20 amino acids. The CDR3 reads CASNSWGGVPISFSNQPQHF. DNA of the CDR3: TGTGCCAGCAACTCTTGGGGAGGGGTCCCCATATCGTTTAGCAATCAGCCCCAGCATTTT.

This chain links TRBV11-3 with TRBJ2-7, with D possibly matching TRBD2 (6 bases). This CDR3 contains 13 residues. Germline CDR1 SGHNT, CDR2 YENEEA. Trimming removed 3 bases from V and 4 bases from J, with 10 bases in between. As DNA, the CDR3 is TGTGCCAGCAGCTTGGGCGGGAAGTACGAGCAGTACTTC. Translated, it gives CASSLGGKYEQYF.

This chain joins TRBV27 and TRBJ2-7; the match to TRBD1 covers 8 bases. The CDR3 covers 16 residues. V shed 6 bases, J shed 3 bases, and the junction held 13 bases outside the gene matches. Germline loops: CDR1 MNHEY, CDR2 SMNVEV (reference sequence). CDR3 sequence reads: CASSDSGQVRLYEQYF. The CDR3 DNA follows: TGTGCCAGCAGCGACTCGGGACAGGTTCGACTCTACGAGCAGTACTTC.

The rearrangement uses TRBV2 and TRBJ1-1; 7 bases map to TRBD1. V lost 6 bases and J lost 4; bases outside the gene matches: 8. The CDR3 has 14 amino acids. CDR1 is SNHLY and CDR2 is FYNNEI in the germline V gene. The CDR3 DNA follows: TGTGCCAGCAGAATGACAGGGATCAGCACTGAAGCTTTCTTT. Translating gives CASRMTGISTEAFF.